This T cell receptor (beta chain) derives from a study of PD-L1 blockade in urothelial cancer. Study-wide points: Stronger expansion of tumor-associated clones in blood at 3 weeks distinguished durable-benefit patients.

J gave up 7 bases and V 0 bases, and 7 bases lay outside the gene matches. The CDR3 consists of 16 residues. Germline values: CDR1 MNHNY, CDR2 SVGAGI (reference sequence). Clones were read by immunoSEQ multiplex PCR, and TCRdb kept only the in-frame ones, dropping some. The sample includes around 100,000 clones, 80% to 90% of them seen just once. As to time point: pretreatment peripheral blood. Worth noting for this clone: Its antigen is not known.

The TCR sequence derives from a man in his fifties or sixties with urothelial cancer. The sample consisted of PBMCs, taken around atezolizumab (anti-PD-L1) treatment. The gene calls are TRBV6-6 and TRBJ2-7; 12 bases match TRBD2. CDR3 in DNA: TGTGCCAGCAGTTACTCTCCTAGCGGGGGGGCGGGGGAGCAGTACTTC. Its protein is CASSYSPSGGAGEQYF.